Following are 20 T cell receptor beta chains from one sample sequenced in a study of regulatory T cells in long-lasting Graves disease. Time point meaning: newly diagnosed GD, antithyroid drugs for less than 3 months. PBMC RNA was the source of the TCR library. Libraries of TCR beta came from iRepertoire HTBI primers plus Arm-PCR of CDR3 regions. Using its own MiXCR run on the multiplex PCR reads, TCRdb lists one record per CDR3 protein. Among around 420,000 distinct CDR3 sequences listed, 15% were seen once. These records were also assigned to another study, of T cells in Graves' hyperthyroidism and ophthalmopathy.

Sequenced here: peripheral blood mononuclear cells (PBMCs), sampled at new diagnosis, from a patient treated with antithyroid drugs. All receptors derive from a woman between 40 and 55 years old with Graves disease.

This clonotype appeared a few times. The chain has TRBV5-1 and TRBJ2-7; D remains ambiguous. This CDR3 region has 14 residues. V was trimmed by 3 bases and J by 5 bases, leaving 15 bases between them. The germline gives CDR1 SGHRS, CDR2 YFSETQ. The CDR3 loop is CASSSTVFRDEQYF. The CDR3 bases are TGCGCCAGCAGCTCCACAGTCTTTCGAGACGAGCAGTACTTC.

This clonotype was detected ten times or more. This sequence joins TRBV6-2 or TRBV6-3 and TRBJ2-5, with unresolved D. Germline V gene data show CDR1 as MNHEY and CDR2 as SVGEGT. V was clipped by 4 bases and J by 1 base, with 7 bases between them. This CDR3 comprises 13 residues. CDR3 sequence: CASSSRFQETQYF. The CDR3 coding sequence is TGTGCCAGCAGTTCCAGATTCCAAGAGACCCAGTACTTC.

This clonotype was recorded at least ten times. The V and J genes are TRBV2 and TRBJ1-2, with 7 bases identical to TRBD1. From germline, CDR1 is SNHLY and CDR2 FYNNEI. The CDR3 totals 13 residues. V lost 6 bases, J lost 3 bases, and 4 bases stayed unmatched. The CDR3 loop reads CASSPDRDYGYTF. The CDR3 DNA sequence: TGTGCCAGCAGCCCCGACAGGGACTATGGCTACACCTTC. Combining the CDR3 with reference TRBV2 and TRBJ1-2 gives the whole variable domain EPEVTQTPSHQVTQMGQEVILRCVPISNHLYFYWYRQILGQKVEFLVSFYNNEISEKSEIFDDQFSVERPDGSNFTLKIRSTKLEDSAMYFCASSPDRDYGYTFGSGTRLTVV.

The table lists this clonotype with many counts. The chain links TRBV3-1 to TRBJ1-1; D ambiguous. Germline V lookup: CDR1 LGHDT, CDR2 YNNKEL (reference sequence). The CDR3 length is 11 residues. V dropped 3 bases and J dropped 7 bases, with 6 bases sitting between them. The CDR3 spells CASSHSGEAFF. CDR3 coding DNA: TGTGCCAGCAGCCATTCGGGTGAAGCTTTCTTT.

This clonotype was counted at least ten times. This rearrangement joins TRBV18 to TRBJ1-1; the match to TRBD1 covers 7 bases. The germline V gene has CDR1 KGHSH and CDR2 LQKENI. Unmatched junction bases numbered 8, after V lost 3 bases and J lost 1 base. CDR3 length equals 16 residues. The CDR3 sequence: CASSPRPGTANTEAFF. The CDR3 nucleotides are TGTGCCAGCTCACCCCGTCCCGGGACAGCGAACACTGAAGCTTTCTTT.

The sample holds many counts of this clonotype. The chain joins TRBV2 to TRBJ2-7; perhaps TRBD1 as D (6 bases). The CDR3 sequence is 14 residues long. CDR1 SNHLY and CDR2 FYNNEI come from the germline V gene. V was clipped by 6 bases and J by 0 bases, with 12 bases between them. The DNA of the CDR3 is TGTGCCAGCAGCTCCGACAGGTACTCCTACGAGCAGTACTTC. It is translated as CASSSDRYSYEQYF.

In this sample, this clonotype turned up many times. The CDR3 is CSARDWGPEQYF. The CDR3 DNA is TGCAGTGCTAGAGATTGGGGGCCCGAGCAGTACTTC. The chain uses TRBV20-1 and TRBJ2-7; possibly TRBD1 for D (6 bases). The CDR3 covers 12 residues. Deletions cut 0 bases from V and 6 bases from J, with 9 bases between. Germline values: CDR1 DFQATT, CDR2 SNEGSKA (reference sequence).

The table lists this clonotype with many counts. V gene TRBV28 combines with J gene TRBJ2-7, with 8 bases fitting TRBD2. The CDR3 totals 16 residues. CDR1 and CDR2 from the germline V gene are MDHEN and SYDVKM. J lost 5 bases, V lost 4 bases, and 13 bases had no gene match. CDR3 in amino acids: CASSSLVPGGGNEQYF. The CDR3 DNA sequence: TGTGCCAGCAGTTCCCTGGTCCCGGGAGGGGGAAACGAGCAGTACTTC.

This clonotype was recorded many times. As DNA, the CDR3 is TGTGCCAGCAGTTTGAGTCAGTACAATGAGCAGTTCTTC. Translation gives CASSLSQYNEQFF. The chain joins TRBV27 to TRBJ2-1; D is ambiguous. CDR1 and CDR2 (germline): MNHEY, SMNVEV (reference sequence). V was clipped by 3 bases and J by 4 bases, with 7 bases between them. This CDR3 has 13 residues.

As concerns this clonotype: The junction and the germline gene differ at one end; a read error may be behind it. V gene TRBV7-3 combines with J gene TRBJ2-2; D may be TRBD2 (5 bases). The CDR3 loop spans 15 amino acids. The V gene's germline CDR1 is SGHTA and CDR2 FQGTGA. CDR3 sequence reads: CVSSLNSGNTGELFF. DNA of the CDR3: TGTGTCAGCAGCCTCAACAGCGGGAACACCGGGGAGCTGTTTTTT.

Ten or more counts support this clonotype. This chain joins TRBV3-1 and TRBJ2-5, with D perhaps matching TRBD2 (6 bases). With 5 bases removed from V and 2 bases from J, the gap between germline ends came to 12 bases. CDR3 size: 14 residues. Germline-derived CDR1 and CDR2 are LGHDT and YNNKEL (reference sequence). This CDR3 reads CASSSAGRQETQYF. As DNA, the CDR3 is TGTGCCAGCAGCTCAGCGGGCCGACAAGAGACCCAGTACTTC.

This clonotype appeared a single time. The rearrangement links TRBV12-3 or TRBV12-4 to TRBJ1-6; a weak D match, TRBD1 (6 bases). This CDR3 spans 14 amino acids. V was trimmed by 8 bases and J by 13 bases, leaving 21 bases between them. This CDR3 is CASSGDATGVPLHF. The CDR3 nucleotides read TGTGCCAGCTCAGGGGATGCCACCGGGGTTCCCCTCCACTTT.

This clonotype was counted many times. This chain links TRBV13 with TRBJ2-3; 7 bases match TRBD2. This CDR3 is built from 16 residues. The J segment lost 3 bases and the V segment lost 5 bases, leaving 11 bases of the junction unmatched. Per the germline V gene, CDR1 is PRHDT and CDR2 is FYEKMQ (reference sequence). CDR3 bases: TGTGCCAGCAGCCGCCAAGCGGGACTAAGGACAGATACGCAGTATTTT. Translating it yields CASSRQAGLRTDTQYF. Full variable domain (outside the CDR3, taken from reference TRBV13 and TRBJ2-3): AAGVIQSPRHLIKEKRETATLKCYPIPRHDTVYWYQQGPGQDPQFLISFYEKMQSDKGSIPDRFSAQQFSDYHSELNMSSLELGDSALYFCASSRQAGLRTDTQYFGPGTRLTVL.

This clonotype was found many times. The chain is built from TRBV12-3 or TRBV12-4 and TRBJ2-1, with D unclear. CDR3 length: 15 amino acids. The ends were cut back, 2 bases at V and 3 bases at J, with 11 bases in the middle. This CDR3 is CASSLHGEDYNEQFF. For the CDR3, the DNA is TGTGCCAGCAGTTTACATGGGGAAGACTACAATGAGCAGTTCTTC.

This clonotype was seen repeatedly, ten times or more. V is TRBV6-1 and J is TRBJ2-2; 8 nucleotides match TRBD1. The CDR3 contains 17 residues. The germline CDR1 and CDR2 sequences are MNHNS and SASEGT. With 10 bases clipped from V and 1 base from J, the junction kept 14 bases outside the gene matches. Here the CDR3 reads CATMGSTGTGNTGELFF. The CDR3 nucleotides read TGTGCCACCATGGGGTCAACCGGGACAGGGAACACCGGGGAGCTGTTTTTT.

This clonotype was observed a handful of times. This sequence joins TRBV10-3 and TRBJ1-1, with D hard to call. Germline V gene sequence: CDR1 ENHRY, CDR2 SYGVKD. With 8 bases removed from V and 0 bases from J, the gap between germline ends came to 7 bases. The CDR3 covers 12 residues. CDR3 in DNA: TGTGCCATCGCAGGCATGAACACTGAAGCTTTCTTT. Encoded protein: CAIAGMNTEAFF.

This clonotype has ten or more counts. This rearrangement joins TRBV20-1 to TRBJ2-7; D might be TRBD2 (6 bases). CDR1 is DFQATT, CDR2 SNEGSKA, per germline (reference sequence). V was shortened by 1 base and J by 2 bases, with 9 bases between the two germline ends. The CDR3 consists of 13 residues. CDR3 in DNA: TGCAGTGCTAGAGGGGACTCTACCTACGAGCAGTACTTC. Translating gives CSARGDSTYEQYF.

This clonotype was detected ten times or more. The rearrangement uses TRBV6-1 and TRBJ2-1; D is possibly TRBD2 (5 bases). CDR1 and CDR2 from the germline V gene are MNHNS and SASEGT. V was shortened by 5 bases and J by 8 bases, with 19 bases between the two germline ends. This CDR3 spans 15 amino acids. The CDR3 loop reads CASSPPGLGPHEQFF. For the CDR3, the DNA is TGTGCCAGCAGTCCACCGGGATTAGGGCCGCATGAGCAGTTCTTC.

This clonotype was counted at least ten times. CDR3 DNA sequence: TGTGCCAGCACCCTTGGGACAGGGGGCCTGTACGAGCAGTACTTC. Translating gives CASTLGTGGLYEQYF. The V call is TRBV12-3 or TRBV12-4, the J call TRBJ2-7; 12 nucleotides align to TRBD1. This CDR3 comprises 15 residues. The junction had 8 bases not matched to a gene; V was cut back by 7 bases and J by 4 bases.

This clonotype occurred many times. The rearrangement joins TRBV20-1 to TRBJ2-3; maybe TRBD2 (5 bases). The V end lost 6 bases, the J end lost 2 bases, and 18 bases lay between the germline ends. The CDR3 spans 15 residues. Germline loops: CDR1 DFQATT, CDR2 SNEGSKA (reference sequence). The CDR3 sequence: CSAPPPGVVTDTQYF. CDR3 in DNA: TGCAGTGCCCCACCCCCCGGGGTCGTCACAGATACGCAGTATTTT.